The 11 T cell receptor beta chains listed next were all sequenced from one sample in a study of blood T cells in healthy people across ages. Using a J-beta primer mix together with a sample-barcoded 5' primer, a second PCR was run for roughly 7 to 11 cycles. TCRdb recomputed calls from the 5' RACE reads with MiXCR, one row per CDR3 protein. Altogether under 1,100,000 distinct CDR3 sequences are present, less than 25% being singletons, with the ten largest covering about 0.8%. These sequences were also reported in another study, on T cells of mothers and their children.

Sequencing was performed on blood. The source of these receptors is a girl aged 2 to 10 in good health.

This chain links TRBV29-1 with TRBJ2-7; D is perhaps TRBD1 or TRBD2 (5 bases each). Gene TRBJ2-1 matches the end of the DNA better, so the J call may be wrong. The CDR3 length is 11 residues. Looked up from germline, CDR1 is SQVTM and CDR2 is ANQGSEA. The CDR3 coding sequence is TGCAGCGTTGGGGGGATGGGTGAGCAGTTCTTC. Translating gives CSVGGMGEQFF.

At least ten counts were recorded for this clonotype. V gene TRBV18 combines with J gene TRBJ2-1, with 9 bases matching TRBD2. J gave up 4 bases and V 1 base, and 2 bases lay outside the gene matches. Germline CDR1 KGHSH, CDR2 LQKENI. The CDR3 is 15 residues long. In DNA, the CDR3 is TGTGCCAGCTCACCACTAGCGGGGGTGTACAATGAGCAGTTCTTC. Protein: CASSPLAGVYNEQFF.

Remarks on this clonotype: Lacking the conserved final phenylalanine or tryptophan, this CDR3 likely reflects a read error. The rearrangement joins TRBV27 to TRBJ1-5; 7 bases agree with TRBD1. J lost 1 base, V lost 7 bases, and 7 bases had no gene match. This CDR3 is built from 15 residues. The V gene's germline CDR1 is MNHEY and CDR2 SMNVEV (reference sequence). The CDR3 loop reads CASTPGGWSNQPQHL. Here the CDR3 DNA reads TGTGCCAGCACTCCAGGGGGTTGGAGCAATCAGCCCCAGCATCTT.

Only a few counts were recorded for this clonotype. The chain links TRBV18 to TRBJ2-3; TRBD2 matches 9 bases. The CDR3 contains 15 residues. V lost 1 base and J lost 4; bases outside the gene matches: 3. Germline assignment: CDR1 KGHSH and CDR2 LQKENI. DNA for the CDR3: TGTGCCAGCTCACCACGGAGCGGGGGGTCAGATACGCAGTATTTT. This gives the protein CASSPRSGGSDTQYF.

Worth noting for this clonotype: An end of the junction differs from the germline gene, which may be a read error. The CDR3 nucleotides read TGTGCCAGCAGCTTAGCTGAGAACACTGAAGCTCTCTTT. This gives the protein CASSLAENTEALF. The chain is built from TRBV7-6 and TRBJ1-1; the D is unclear. CDR3 length: 13 residues. Germline CDR1 and CDR2: SGHVS and FNYEAQ.

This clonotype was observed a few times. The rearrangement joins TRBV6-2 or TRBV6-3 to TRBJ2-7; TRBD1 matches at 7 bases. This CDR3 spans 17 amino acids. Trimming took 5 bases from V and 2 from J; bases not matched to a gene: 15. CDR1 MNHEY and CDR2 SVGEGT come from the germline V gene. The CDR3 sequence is CASSPLFPGTDPYEQYF. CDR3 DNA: TGTGCCAGCAGTCCCCTATTCCCCGGGACAGATCCCTACGAGCAGTACTTC.

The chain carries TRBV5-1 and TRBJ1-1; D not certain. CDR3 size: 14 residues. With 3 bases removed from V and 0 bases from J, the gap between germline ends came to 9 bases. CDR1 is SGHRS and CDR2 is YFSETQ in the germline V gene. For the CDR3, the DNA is TGCGCCAGCAGCTATAAGGGTATGAACACTGAAGCTTTCTTT. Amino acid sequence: CASSYKGMNTEAFF. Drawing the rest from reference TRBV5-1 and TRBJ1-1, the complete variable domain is KAGVTQTPRYLIKTRGQQVTLSCSPISGHRSVSWYQQTPGQGLQFLFEYFSETQRNKGNFPGRFSGRQFSNSRSEMNVSTLELGDSALYLCASSYKGMNTEAFFGQGTRLTVV.

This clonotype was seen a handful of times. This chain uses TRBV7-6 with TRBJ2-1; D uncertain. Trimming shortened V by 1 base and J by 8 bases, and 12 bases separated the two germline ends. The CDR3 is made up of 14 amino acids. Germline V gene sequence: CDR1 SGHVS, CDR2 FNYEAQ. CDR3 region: CASSLGPFGDEQFF. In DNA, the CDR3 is TGTGCCAGCAGCTTAGGTCCTTTCGGTGATGAGCAGTTCTTC.

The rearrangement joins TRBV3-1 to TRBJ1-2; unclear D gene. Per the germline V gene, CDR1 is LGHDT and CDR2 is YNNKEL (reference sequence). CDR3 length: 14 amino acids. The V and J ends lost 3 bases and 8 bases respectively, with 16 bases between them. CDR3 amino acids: CASSHTEEVGGYTF. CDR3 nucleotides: TGTGCCAGCAGCCACACAGAAGAAGTAGGAGGCTACACCTTC.

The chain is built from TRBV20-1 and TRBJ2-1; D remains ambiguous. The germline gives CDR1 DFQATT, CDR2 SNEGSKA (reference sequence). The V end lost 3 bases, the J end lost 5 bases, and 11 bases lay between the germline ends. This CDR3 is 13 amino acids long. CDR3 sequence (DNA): TGCAGTGCTAGCGGCCGGGTGGACAATGAGCAGTTCTTC. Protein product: CSASGRVDNEQFF.

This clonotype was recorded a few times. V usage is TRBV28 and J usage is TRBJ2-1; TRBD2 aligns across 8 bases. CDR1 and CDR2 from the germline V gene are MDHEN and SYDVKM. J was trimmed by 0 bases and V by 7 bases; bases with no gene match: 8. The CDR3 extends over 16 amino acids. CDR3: CASTSTGTSSYNEQFF. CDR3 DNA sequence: TGTGCCAGCACCTCAACCGGGACTAGCTCCTACAATGAGCAGTTCTTC.